The clone carrying this TCR beta chain was counted ten times or more. This record comes from a study of T cells in Graves' hyperthyroidism and ophthalmopathy. Amplification of TCR beta CDR3 regions used RNA as the template. The primer set for the first-round RT-PCR of the TCR CDR3 was HTBI. TCRdb re-called the multiplex PCR reads with MiXCR, one entry per CDR3 protein. The repertoire has roughly 520,000 distinct CDR3 sequences, roughly 25% of them found once; the top ten carry roughly 12%. What was sequenced was blood. This TCR was recovered from a woman under 40 with Graves' ophthalmopathy.

In nucleotides, the CDR3 is TGTGCCAGCAGTGAGACCGGGACAGTTTATGGCTACACCTTC. It is translated as CASSETGTVYGYTF. The chain uses TRBV6-1 and TRBJ1-2; 7 bases align to TRBD1. Trimming cost V 3 bases and J 5 bases; bases outside gene matches: 6. This CDR3 has 14 amino acids. CDR1 is MNHNS, CDR2 SASEGT, per germline.